A single sample is the source of the 18 T cell receptor beta chains below, sequenced in a study of CD8+ T cells in alopecia areata. Following RNA extraction, reverse transcription yielded cDNA that acted as the sequencing template. Clones were read by immunoSEQ multiplex PCR, and TCRdb kept only the in-frame ones, dropping some. The sample holds 98,000 or so clones, roughly two thirds seen once. Treatment in this sample: oral pan-JAK inhibitor, 5-10 mg twice daily. The sample here was CD8+ T cells sorted from blood, taken at week 4, from a patient treated with tofacitinib. The receptors shown here come from a human donor with alopecia areata.

The gene calls are TRBV9 and TRBJ2-3; 12 positions agree with TRBD2. The CDR3 loop spans 16 amino acids. Germline V gene data show CDR1 as SGDLS and CDR2 as YYNGEE. The ends lost 3 bases at V and 4 bases at J; junction bases unmatched: 6. CDR3 in amino acids: CASSALAGGSADTQYF. The CDR3 DNA sequence: TGTGCCAGCAGCGCTCTAGCGGGGGGGTCGGCAGATACGCAGTATTTT.

V is TRBV29-1 and J is TRBJ2-5; D unresolved. The CDR3 covers 12 residues. The V gene's germline CDR1 is SQVTM and CDR2 ANQGSEA. Trimming shortened V by 8 bases and J by 3 bases, and 13 bases separated the two germline ends. The chain's CDR3 is CSSGFREETQYF. Written as DNA, the CDR3 is TGCAGCTCTGGGTTCCGAGAAGAGACCCAGTACTTC.

This chain joins TRBV15 and TRBJ2-3, with TRBD2 matching over 7 bases. Germline V gives CDR1 LNHNV, CDR2 YYDKDF (reference sequence). The CDR3 runs to 19 residues. The J segment lost 2 bases and the V segment lost 0 bases, leaving 14 bases of the junction unmatched. CDR3 sequence reads: CATSRDGTTGLVNTDTQYF. CDR3 in DNA: TGTGCCACCAGCAGAGATGGGACTACTGGGCTGGTTAACACAGATACGCAGTATTTT. The full variable domain, in which reference TRBV15 and TRBJ2-3 provide the parts outside the CDR3, is DAMVIQNPRYQVTQFGKPVTLSCSQTLNHNVMYWYQQKSSQAPKLLFHYYDKDFNNEADTPDNFQSRRPNTSFCFLDIRSPGLGDTAMYLCATSRDGTTGLVNTDTQYFGPGTRLTVL.

This chain connects TRBV27 to TRBJ2-5, with TRBD1 matching 8 bases. J lost 5 bases, V lost 5 bases, and 10 bases had no gene match. Per the germline V gene, CDR1 is MNHEY and CDR2 is SMNVEV (reference sequence). The CDR3 is made up of 15 amino acids. CDR3 protein: CASSRQDRDVETQYF. The CDR3 DNA reads TGTGCCAGCAGTCGACAGGACAGGGATGTTGAGACCCAGTACTTC.

This chain links TRBV4-2 with TRBJ1-2; D unresolved. V was clipped by 1 base and J by 8 bases, with 14 bases between them. Germline loops: CDR1 LGHNA, CDR2 YNFKEQ. The CDR3 runs 14 residues. CDR3 sequence reads: CASSQVVRVSGYTF. In DNA form, the CDR3 reads TGTGCCAGCAGCCAAGTTGTCCGGGTATCCGGCTACACCTTC.

This clone was recorded a few times. V and J are TRBV19 and TRBJ1-1; no reliable D call. Deletions cut 6 bases from V and 4 bases from J, with 12 bases between. The CDR3 is 13 amino acids. Looked up from germline, CDR1 is LNHDA and CDR2 is SQIVND (reference sequence). CDR3 sequence reads: CASRAKLPTEAFF. DNA of the CDR3: TGTGCCAGTAGGGCTAAGCTCCCCACTGAAGCTTTCTTT.

This clone was seen once. The rearrangement links TRBV27 to TRBJ2-7; 9 bases are a match to TRBD1. Trimming cost V 3 bases and J 0 bases; bases outside gene matches: 9. The CDR3 is 17 residues long. CDR1 and CDR2 from the germline V gene are MNHEY and SMNVEV (reference sequence). CDR3 in DNA: TGTGCCAGCAGTTTGGGGACCGGGACAGGGAACTCCTACGAGCAGTACTTC. It specifies CASSLGTGTGNSYEQYF.

This clone has just a few counts. This chain links TRBV29-1 with TRBJ1-1; possibly TRBD1 for D (6 bases). Trimming pared 1 base from V and 4 bases from J, leaving 22 bases between. This CDR3 has 17 amino acids. From germline, CDR1 is SQVTM and CDR2 ANQGSEA. As DNA, the CDR3 is TGCAGCGTTGAAGGATTTGTTAAGGGGGGCGCAAGCACTGAAGCTTTCTTT. It encodes CSVEGFVKGGASTEAFF.

The chain uses TRBV4-1 and TRBJ2-5; unclear D gene. Per germline, CDR1 MGHRA and CDR2 YSYEKL. V lost 3 bases to trimming and J lost 1 base, with 12 bases between them. The CDR3 runs to 15 residues. CDR3 in amino acids: CASSQEPHVQETQYF. For the CDR3, the DNA is TGCGCCAGCAGCCAGGAACCCCACGTCCAAGAGACCCAGTACTTC.

The rearrangement uses TRBV2 and TRBJ2-1; D remains unclear. This CDR3 is built from 10 residues. The V gene's germline CDR1 is SNHLY and CDR2 FYNNEI. Trimming took off 3 bases at V and 9 bases at J, with 3 bases between the two ends. The CDR3 is CASSEAEQFF. The DNA of the CDR3 is TGTGCCAGCAGTGAGGCTGAGCAGTTCTTC.

This rearrangement joins TRBV7-3 to TRBJ2-6; D may correspond to TRBD1 or TRBD2 (6 bases each). Germline CDR1 SGHTA, CDR2 FQGTGA. Deletions cut 0 bases from V and 8 bases from J, with 11 bases between. The CDR3 consists of 15 residues. CDR3: CASSLTFRGPNVLTF. The CDR3 DNA reads TGTGCCAGCAGCTTAACGTTCCGGGGGCCCAACGTCCTGACTTTC. The whole variable domain, filled in from reference TRBV7-3 and TRBJ2-6, reads GAGVSQTPSNKVTEKGKYVELRCDPISGHTALYWYRQSLGQGPEFLIYFQGTGAADDSGLPNDRFFAVRPEGSVSTLKIQRTERGDSAVYLCASSLTFRGPNVLTFGAGSRLTVL.

This clone was seen only a few times. The CDR3 is CASSQTRLAGVSYNEQFF. The CDR3 region has the DNA TGCGCCAGCAGCCAAACCAGACTAGCGGGAGTCTCCTACAATGAGCAGTTCTTC. This rearrangement joins TRBV4-1 to TRBJ2-1; 12 bases match TRBD2. From germline, CDR1 is MGHRA and CDR2 YSYEKL. V trimming: 2 bases; J trimming: 0 bases; junction bases outside the gene matches: 5. The CDR3 covers 18 residues.

The chain recombines TRBV9 with TRBJ2-1, with D maybe TRBD1 (6 bases). Trimming took off 0 bases at V and 2 bases at J, with 6 bases between the two ends. The CDR3 runs 14 residues. Germline V CDR1 and CDR2: SGDLS, YYNGEE. For the CDR3, the DNA is TGTGCCAGCAGCGTAGGGACAGCCTACAATGAGCAGTTCTTC. Translation: CASSVGTAYNEQFF.

CDR3 protein: CASSETIGTDTQYF. In DNA, the CDR3 is TGTGCCAGCAGTGAAACGATAGGCACAGATACGCAGTATTTT. The chain couples TRBV2 to TRBJ2-3; D is unresolved. CDR1 is SNHLY and CDR2 is FYNNEI in the germline V gene. The CDR3 is 14 residues long. Trimming shortened V by 2 bases and J by 1 base, and 7 bases separated the two germline ends.

There are a few counts of this clone. The chain employs TRBV4-1 and TRBJ2-3, with a possible D match to TRBD2 (5 bases). CDR3 length equals 15 residues. Germline V gene lookup returns CDR1 MGHRA and CDR2 YSYEKL. V lost 1 base and J 4 bases, leaving 12 bases between the germline ends. The chain's CDR3 is CASSQGGGAADTQYF. CDR3 DNA: TGCGCCAGCAGCCAAGGCGGAGGAGCGGCAGATACGCAGTATTTT.

The V call is TRBV2, the J call TRBJ1-1, with D unclear. Germline V gene lookup returns CDR1 SNHLY and CDR2 FYNNEI. The ends were cut back, 7 bases at V and 2 bases at J, with 14 bases in the middle. The CDR3 length is 14 residues. This CDR3 reads CASTPPMTNTEAFF. The CDR3 DNA reads TGTGCCAGCACGCCTCCAATGACAAACACTGAAGCTTTCTTT.

This chain uses TRBV30 with TRBJ2-1, with 9 bases matching TRBD2. Germline CDR1 is GTSNPN and CDR2 is SVGIG (reference sequence). This CDR3 contains 13 residues. V gave up 4 bases and J gave up 9 bases; unmatched junction bases: 7. The CDR3 sequence is CAWTSGTLGEQFF. CDR3 in DNA: TGTGCCTGGACTAGCGGGACGCTGGGTGAGCAGTTCTTC.

V is TRBV10-2 and J is TRBJ2-1, with TRBD1 matching 9 bases. The germline CDR1 and CDR2 sequences are WSHSY and SAAADI. The junction had 14 bases not matched to a gene; V was cut back by 5 bases and J by 9 bases. The length of the CDR3 is 16 residues. CDR3: CASSSSRTGVVGEQFF. The CDR3 coding sequence is TGCGCCAGCAGTTCATCAAGGACAGGGGTAGTTGGTGAGCAGTTCTTC.